What follows is one T cell receptor beta chain and its context. The antigen it recognizes is unknown. Nothing much larger sits one base from this clone, and base qualities are not available. The sample is drawn from a study of cytomegalovirus exposure and HLA in healthy donors (dated by TCRdb to the late 2010s). Study-wide context: According to a later analysis, the roughly 120 validation repertoires were produced on the same platform as the 700 or so repertoires of the first cohort. Besides the first cohort of roughly 640 subjects, a separate validation cohort made up of 90 to 150 different subjects was used. The study aimed to test whether cataloging public T cell receptors could reveal signatures of past pathogen exposure. To predict cytomegalovirus infection status, the study combined high-throughput TCR immunosequencing, statistical association of individual TCRs with disease status, and machine learning. The research as a whole found: Of the cluster scores, roughly 93% were above 0 in a later analysis, which found that TCRs clustered in the first cohort also tended to co-occur in the roughly 130 validation repertoires. A few of the identified cytomegalovirus-associated TCR beta chains were confirmed in vitro to be specific for cytomegalovirus antigens. The study listed 150 to 200 TCR beta chains as associated with cytomegalovirus. While some public TCRs were present in many individuals, most TCR sequences turned up only very rarely across donors. According to the authors, the approach could potentially be generalized to other disease states and immunological phenotypes. The classifier was reported to diagnose cytomegalovirus status with high specificity and sensitivity in both the original and validation cohorts. All 120 repertoires were used to score co-occurrence in the validation cohort in a later analysis, because that analysis had no HLA typing for the cohort.

Receptor amplification or capture employed the immunoSEQ multiplex PCR assay. From the authors' description of their analysis: A statistical classification framework was developed to diagnose cytomegalovirus status using the catalog of TCR beta chain sequences. TCRdb provides this immuneACCESS table in a form limited to in-frame rearrangements. Some clones are lacking; in checked studies, under half of them reflect an unresolved V gene, and why the rest are absent is not known. The DNA gave D and trimming, while V, J and clone size come from that table. In this sample the table shows over 150,000 clones, roughly 95% of which occur a single time. In total, the top ten clones hold 0.8% to 1% of the sample. Donors formed part of the validation cohort, which comprised over a hundred subjects and was distinct from the first cohort of roughly 600 subjects. Looking up the germline V gene yields CDR1 KGHSH and CDR2 LQKENI. Taken from cysteine to phenylalanine, the CDR3 has 16 residues. Just the 48-base CDR3 DNA is kept, in frame starting at base 1. Trimmed from V: 2 bases; trimmed from J: 3 bases; junction bases lacking a gene match: 7.

The chain joins TRBV18 to TRBJ2-3, and TRBD2 matches 8 of the central bases. The sample consisted of PBMCs. This TCR was sampled from a woman aged 18-29 years in good health and CMV-seronegative. CDR3 region: CASSPIAGRVTDTQYF. The sequenced DNA is TGTGCCAGCTCACCAATAGCGGGAAGGGTAACAGATACGCAGTATTTT.